This TCR beta chain originates from a study of beta chain features in type 1 diabetes. Study results and limitations: More deletions and fewer insertions at VDJ junctions were found in patients with type 1 diabetes. High-TCR-expressing cells could be over-represented by cDNA sequencing. Naive, central memory and regulatory TCRB repertoires appeared more similar among patients than healthy donors.

V was clipped by 7 bases and J by 4 bases, with 20 bases between them. Germline assignment: CDR1 GTSNPN and CDR2 SVGIG (reference sequence). The CDR3 is 15 amino acids. Sequencing targeted expressed TCRB transcripts, as all isolated RNA had been reverse transcribed. Profiling relied on immunoSEQ multiplex PCR, and the TCRdb table lists in-frame clones only, not all of them. This sample carries hundreds of thousands of clones, roughly 15% of them seen once, and the ten largest clones take approximately 0.087%. With regard to this clone: The antigen remains undetermined.

By way of CD45RO/CCR7/CD25/CD127/CD95/CD27, the CD4+ regulatory, stem cell-like memory, central memory and naive cells were sorted. Sequencing was performed on naive CD4+ T cells from blood. This receptor was identified in a man aged 18-30 years in good health. The chain carries TRBV30 and TRBJ2-4; D unresolved. The CDR3, as DNA: TGTGCCTTCGTTGGGTCCGAGACCCTTAAAAACATTCAGTACTTC. It specifies CAFVGSETLKNIQYF. Full variable domain (outside the CDR3, taken from reference TRBV30 and TRBJ2-4): SQTIHQWPATLVQPVGSPLSLECTVEGTSNPNLYWYRQAAGRGLQLLFYSVGIGQISSEVPQNLSASRPQDRQFILSSKKLLLSDSGFYLCAFVGSETLKNIQYFGAGTRLSVL.